The text below deals with one T cell receptor (beta chain). The antigen remains unidentified. The data stem from a study of early T cells in non-severe SARS-CoV-2 infection. Study-wide context: The chains were unpaired, and the sequenced material was bulk RNA from unsorted whole blood. General study findings and limits: Sequences matched to VDJdb favored anti-spike CD8 responses, while private and CD4 specificities were missed.

The TCR library protocol attached unique molecular identifiers to the individual cDNA molecules. TCRdb itself ran the 5' RACE reads through MiXCR, one entry per CDR3 protein. The sample shows 100,000 to 130,000 distinct CDR3 sequences, roughly 10% of them seen only once. With 4 bases removed from V and 3 bases from J, the gap between germline ends came to 10 bases. Per the germline V gene, CDR1 is SGHNT and CDR2 is YYREEE (reference sequence). The CDR3 runs to 13 residues. The TCR comes from an adult who was a healthcare worker with PCR-confirmed SARS-CoV-2 infection or an uninfected control (not recorded which). The rearrangement uses TRBV5-4 and TRBJ1-1; D is possibly TRBD1 (5 bases). The specimen was whole blood. As DNA, the CDR3 is TGTGCCAGCAGCAGGGGCGGGGACACTGAAGCTTTCTTT. As protein: CASSRGGDTEAFF.